A selection of T cell receptor beta chains follows, all from one sample in a study of blood T cells in healthy people across ages. TCRdb itself ran the 5' RACE reads through MiXCR, one entry per CDR3 protein. Among about 800,000 distinct CDR3 sequences listed, around 25% were seen once. The sample was also linked to a second study, of T cells of mothers and their children.

Sequencing was done on a sample of blood. All receptors come from a boy younger than 18 in good health. Both conserved end residues are part of each CDR3. Fields, in order: J gene, V gene, clone size, D gene, CDR3 protein, CDR3 DNA. A D gene is named only where the DNA matches it firmly. Clone size is shown for a subset of rows, as once, few, many or a class of expanded clone.

J: TRBJ2-7
V: TRBV9
size: NA
D: NA
CDR3: CASSPGRDPTYEQYF
DNA: TGTGCCAGCAGCCCCGGGCGGGACCCCACCTACGAGCAGTACTTC

J: TRBJ2-1
V: TRBV4-1
size: few
D: TRBD2
CDR3: CASRLLAGDLNEQFF
DNA: TGCGCCAGCCGGTTACTAGCGGGAGATTTAAATGAGCAGTTCTTC

J: TRBJ2-5
V: TRBV9
size: NA
D: NA
CDR3: CASSVAGLPFETQYF
DNA: TGTGCCAGCAGCGTAGCTGGACTGCCATTCGAGACCCAGTACTTC

J: TRBJ2-1
V: TRBV20-1
size: few
D: TRBD2
CDR3: CSARDARGLPSFF
DNA: TGCAGTGCTAGAGACGCCCGGGGACTACCCTCGTTCTTC

J: TRBJ1-1
V: TRBV29-1
size: few
D: NA
CDR3: CSVAGHPNTEAFF
DNA: TGCAGCGTCGCTGGACACCCGAACACTGAAGCTTTCTTT

J: TRBJ2-1
V: TRBV7-2
size: few
D: NA
CDR3: CASSTRQLIYNEQFF
DNA: TGTGCCAGCAGCACTCGACAGTTAATCTACAATGAGCAGTTCTTC

J: TRBJ2-2
V: TRBV6-5
size: few
D: TRBD2
CDR3: CASSYTGGPSTGELFF
DNA: TGTGCCAGCAGTTACACGGGAGGGCCATCCACCGGGGAGCTGTTTTTT

J: TRBJ2-5
V: TRBV21-1
size: few
D: NA
CDR3: CASSKGQPQETQYF
DNA: TGTGCCAGCAGCAAAGGGCAGCCCCAAGAGACCCAGTACTTC

J: TRBJ2-2
V: TRBV4-1
size: few
D: TRBD2
CDR3: CASMPSGNTGELFF
DNA: TGCGCCAGCATGCCTAGCGGGAACACCGGGGAGCTGTTTTTT

J: TRBJ2-5
V: TRBV3-1
size: NA
D: TRBD2
CDR3: CASSLTLAGAQETQYF
DNA: TGTGCCAGCAGCCTAACTTTAGCGGGTGCCCAAGAGACCCAGTACTTC

J: TRBJ1-1
V: TRBV12-3/TRBV12-4
size: few
D: NA
CDR3: CASSLKPRTEAFF
DNA: TGTGCCAGCAGTTTAAAGCCAAGGACTGAAGCTTTCTTT

J: TRBJ2-5
V: TRBV5-6
size: few
D: TRBD2
CDR3: CASSLVGQRGGQETQYF
DNA: TGTGCCAGCAGCTTGGTTGGCCAGCGGGGGGGCCAAGAGACCCAGTACTTC

J: TRBJ1-1
V: TRBV28
size: NA
D: NA
CDR3: CASSLSTGWGTEAFF
DNA: TGTGCCAGCAGTTTGTCAACAGGGTGGGGCACTGAAGCTTTCTTT

J: TRBJ2-1
V: TRBV7-9
size: NA
D: TRBD1
CDR3: CASSFQGATVYNEQFF
DNA: TGTGCCAGCAGCTTTCAGGGGGCTACGGTTTACAATGAGCAGTTCTTC

J: TRBJ2-1
V: TRBV5-1
size: NA
D: NA
CDR3: CASSLVYNPIGQFF
DNA: TGCGCCAGCAGCTTGGTCTATAACCCGATCGGGCAGTTCTTC

J: TRBJ1-1
V: TRBV6-5
size: NA
D: TRBD1
CDR3: CASLSLDRMNTEAFF
DNA: TGTGCCAGCCTGAGTTTGGACAGGATGAACACTGAAGCTTTCTTT

J: TRBJ2-7
V: TRBV7-6
size: few
D: TRBD1
CDR3: CASSPTGTGNGEQYF
DNA: TGTGCCAGCAGCCCGACGGGGACAGGTAACGGCGAGCAGTACTTC

J: TRBJ1-4
V: TRBV20-1
size: NA
D: TRBD1
CDR3: CSARDRGSATNEKLFF
DNA: TGCAGTGCTAGGGACAGGGGATCTGCAACTAATGAAAAACTGTTTTTT

J: TRBJ1-1
V: TRBV6-5
size: NA
D: NA
CDR3: CASSYSRGGKQAFF
DNA: TGTGCCAGCAGTTACTCGAGAGGGGGTAAACAAGCTTTCTTT

J: TRBJ2-3
V: TRBV9
size: NA
D: NA
CDR3: CASSVEAGPTTDTQYF
DNA: TGTGCCAGCAGCGTAGAGGCGGGCCCGACCACAGATACGCAGTATTTT

J: TRBJ2-7
V: TRBV7-9
size: NA
D: NA
CDR3: CASSFTGQLSYEQYF
DNA: TGTGCCAGCAGCTTTACGGGGCAGCTCTCCTACGAGCAGTACTTC

J: TRBJ1-6
V: TRBV3-1
size: few
D: TRBD1
CDR3: CASSQKGTVRNSPLHF
DNA: TGTGCCAGCAGCCAAAAGGGGACAGTAAGGAATTCACCCCTCCACTTT

J: TRBJ1-5
V: TRBV12-3/TRBV12-4
size: NA
D: TRBD1
CDR3: CASRGGQGGNQPQHF
DNA: TGTGCCAGCAGAGGGGGACAGGGCGGCAATCAGCCCCAGCATTTT

J: TRBJ2-1
V: TRBV12-3/TRBV12-4
size: NA
D: NA
CDR3: CASSSSRVVEQFF
DNA: TGTGCCAGCAGTTCCTCCCGTGTAGTTGAGCAGTTCTTC

J: TRBJ1-2
V: TRBV6-1
size: NA
D: TRBD1
CDR3: CASSEAQGAFYGYTF
DNA: TGTGCCAGCAGTGAAGCCCAGGGGGCATTCTATGGCTACACCTTC